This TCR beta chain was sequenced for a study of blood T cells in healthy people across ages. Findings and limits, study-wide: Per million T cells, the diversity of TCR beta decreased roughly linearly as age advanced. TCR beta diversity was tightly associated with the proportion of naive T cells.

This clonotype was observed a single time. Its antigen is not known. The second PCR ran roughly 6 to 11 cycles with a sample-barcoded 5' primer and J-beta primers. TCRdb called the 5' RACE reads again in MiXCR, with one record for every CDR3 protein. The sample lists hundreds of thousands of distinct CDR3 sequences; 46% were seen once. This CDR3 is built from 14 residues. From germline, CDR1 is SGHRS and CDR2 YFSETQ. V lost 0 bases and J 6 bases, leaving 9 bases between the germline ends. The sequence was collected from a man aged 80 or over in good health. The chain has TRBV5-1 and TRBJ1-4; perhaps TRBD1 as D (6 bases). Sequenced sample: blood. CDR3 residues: CASSLDRDYEKLFF. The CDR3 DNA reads TGCGCCAGCAGCTTGGACAGGGATTATGAAAAACTGTTTTTT.